This TCR beta chain was sequenced for a study of OX40 agonist ivuxolimab in advanced cancers. Profiled with immunoSEQ multiplex PCR; TCRdb holds only in-frame clones, not every one. The sample contains 50,000 to 75,000 clones, roughly 86% of which appear only once. Trimming pared 3 bases from V and 4 bases from J, leaving 10 bases between. The V gene's germline CDR1 is LNHDA and CDR2 SQIVND (reference sequence). The length of the CDR3 is 14 residues. The chain carries TRBV19 and TRBJ1-5, with a tentative D call TRBD1 (6 bases). The receptor comes from an adult with an advanced solid tumor such as melanoma, head and neck, liver or kidney cancer. The sequenced sample was CD4+ or CD8+ T cells sorted from blood, obtained in a trial of the OX40 agonist ivuxolimab. For the CDR3, the DNA is TGTGCCAGTAGTATCGTTACAGGGAATCAGCCCCAGCATTTT. Residues: CASSIVTGNQPQHF.